The rows below give T cell receptor beta chains drawn from one sample of a study of technical replicates of blood from several donors. Here immunoSEQ multiplex PCR was the method, and the copy in TCRdb shows in-frame clones only, minus some. The sample consists of around 58,000 clones, around 87% of them appearing once. The specimen was PBMCs. Receptors originate from a human donor in good health. Some clones in this sample may be carry-over from other donors' samples. Each CDR3 is given with its conserved first and last residue. A D gene is named only where the DNA matches it firmly. Rows give clone size only sometimes, using once, few, many, or a class for an expanded clone.

clone size: .; J gene: TRBJ2-7; V gene: TRBV5-1; D gene: .; CDR3 protein: CASSARSPFAGEGGGVSYEQYF; CDR3 DNA: TGCGCCAGCAGCGCGCGGTCCCCCTTCGCGGGCGAGGGTGGCGGTGTTTCCTACGAGCAGTACTTC
clone size: .; J gene: TRBJ1-4; V gene: TRBV19; D gene: .; CDR3 protein: CASSPNSPPNEKLFF; CDR3 DNA: TGTGCCAGTAGTCCCAACTCCCCGCCTAATGAAAAACTGTTTTTT
clone size: .; J gene: TRBJ1-1; V gene: TRBV2; D gene: TRBD1; CDR3 protein: CASRLRGQGEAFF; CDR3 DNA: TGTGCCAGCCGACTACGCGGACAGGGTGAAGCTTTCTTT
clone size: .; J gene: TRBJ2-1; V gene: TRBV7-9; D gene: TRBD2; CDR3 protein: CASSLGGTALAGNNEQFF; CDR3 DNA: TGTGCCAGCAGCTTAGGTGGGACAGCACTAGCGGGAAACAATGAGCAGTTCTTC
clone size: .; J gene: TRBJ2-1; V gene: TRBV7-2; D gene: TRBD2; CDR3 protein: CASSLEAGGRKGSEQFF; CDR3 DNA: TGTGCCAGCAGCTTAGAAGCGGGGGGGCGTAAGGGGAGTGAGCAGTTCTTC
clone size: .; J gene: TRBJ1-4; V gene: TRBV5-5; D gene: TRBD1; CDR3 protein: CASSPGQMSNEKLFF; CDR3 DNA: TGTGCCAGCAGCCCGGGACAGATGTCTAATGAAAAACTGTTTTTT
clone size: .; J gene: TRBJ2-3; V gene: TRBV13; D gene: TRBD1; CDR3 protein: CASSLGRDSRTDTQYF; CDR3 DNA: TGTGCCAGCAGCTTAGGCCGGGACAGCCGCACAGATACGCAGTATTTT
clone size: .; J gene: TRBJ2-2; V gene: TRBV7-9; D gene: TRBD1; CDR3 protein: CASSSRDRLTGELFF; CDR3 DNA: TGTGCCAGCAGCTCCCGGGACAGGTTGACCGGGGAGCTGTTTTTT
clone size: .; J gene: TRBJ2-1; V gene: TRBV2; D gene: TRBD2; CDR3 protein: CASSSLAGGNNEQFF; CDR3 DNA: TGTGCCAGCAGTTCCCTAGCGGGGGGTAACAATGAGCAGTTCTTC
clone size: .; J gene: TRBJ1-5; V gene: TRBV7-9; D gene: .; CDR3 protein: CASSPTDSSDNQPQHF; CDR3 DNA: TGTGCCAGCAGCCCTACGGACAGTTCTGACAATCAGCCCCAGCATTTT
clone size: .; J gene: TRBJ2-1; V gene: TRBV27; D gene: .; CDR3 protein: CASSLSLPTYNEQFF; CDR3 DNA: TGTGCCAGCAGTTTATCACTACCTACCTACAATGAGCAGTTCTTC
clone size: few; J gene: TRBJ1-5; V gene: TRBV11-2; D gene: .; CDR3 protein: CASSQHSNQPQHF; CDR3 DNA: TGTGCCAGCAGCCAACATAGCAATCAGCCCCAGCATTTT
clone size: .; J gene: TRBJ2-7; V gene: TRBV4-2; D gene: TRBD1; CDR3 protein: CASSQDGTDYEQYF; CDR3 DNA: TGTGCCAGCAGCCAAGATGGGACAGATTACGAGCAGTACTTC
clone size: .; J gene: TRBJ2-3; V gene: TRBV11-2; D gene: .; CDR3 protein: CASSLDHVAWKLDTQYF; CDR3 DNA: TGTGCCAGCAGCTTAGATCACGTAGCGTGGAAATTGGATACGCAGTATTTT
clone size: once; J gene: TRBJ1-1; V gene: TRBV15; D gene: TRBD1; CDR3 protein: CATRPGQGRAEAFF; CDR3 DNA: TGTGCCACTAGACCGGGACAGGGAAGGGCCGAAGCTTTCTTT
clone size: .; J gene: TRBJ2-3; V gene: TRBV7-6; D gene: .; CDR3 protein: CASSSDWGHNTDTQYF; CDR3 DNA: TGTGCCAGCAGCTCCGACTGGGGACACAACACAGATACGCAGTATTTT
clone size: .; J gene: TRBJ2-7; V gene: TRBV10-3; D gene: TRBD1; CDR3 protein: CAISPDRGGHEQYF; CDR3 DNA: TGTGCCATCAGCCCTGACAGGGGCGGGCACGAGCAGTACTTC
clone size: .; J gene: TRBJ2-2; V gene: TRBV7-7; D gene: TRBD2; CDR3 protein: CASSRNPGGGTGELFF; CDR3 DNA: TGTGCCAGCAGCCGAAACCCGGGGGGAGGGACCGGGGAGCTGTTTTTT
clone size: .; J gene: TRBJ1-2; V gene: TRBV19; D gene: .; CDR3 protein: CASRAFNYGYTF; CDR3 DNA: TGTGCCAGTAGGGCTTTTAACTATGGCTACACCTTC
clone size: .; J gene: TRBJ2-3; V gene: TRBV4-3; D gene: .; CDR3 protein: CASSRSSSTDTQYF; CDR3 DNA: TGCGCCAGCAGCCGTAGCAGTAGCACAGATACGCAGTATTTT
clone size: .; J gene: TRBJ2-3; V gene: TRBV7-2; D gene: .; CDR3 protein: CASSPYTDTQYF; CDR3 DNA: TGTGCCAGCAGCCCCTACACAGATACGCAGTATTTT
clone size: .; J gene: TRBJ2-3; V gene: TRBV4-2; D gene: .; CDR3 protein: CASSPSSGLGTDTQYF; CDR3 DNA: TGTGCCAGCAGCCCAAGCTCAGGGTTGGGCACAGATACGCAGTATTTT
clone size: .; J gene: TRBJ2-1; V gene: TRBV29-1; D gene: TRBD2; CDR3 protein: CSVAPRGGASQNEQFF; CDR3 DNA: TGCAGCGTCGCCCCGAGGGGAGGGGCTTCTCAGAATGAGCAGTTCTTC
clone size: .; J gene: TRBJ2-1; V gene: TRBV4-3; D gene: .; CDR3 protein: CASSLSRDWLNEQFF; CDR3 DNA: TGCGCCAGCAGCCTTTCCCGGGACTGGCTCAATGAGCAGTTCTTC